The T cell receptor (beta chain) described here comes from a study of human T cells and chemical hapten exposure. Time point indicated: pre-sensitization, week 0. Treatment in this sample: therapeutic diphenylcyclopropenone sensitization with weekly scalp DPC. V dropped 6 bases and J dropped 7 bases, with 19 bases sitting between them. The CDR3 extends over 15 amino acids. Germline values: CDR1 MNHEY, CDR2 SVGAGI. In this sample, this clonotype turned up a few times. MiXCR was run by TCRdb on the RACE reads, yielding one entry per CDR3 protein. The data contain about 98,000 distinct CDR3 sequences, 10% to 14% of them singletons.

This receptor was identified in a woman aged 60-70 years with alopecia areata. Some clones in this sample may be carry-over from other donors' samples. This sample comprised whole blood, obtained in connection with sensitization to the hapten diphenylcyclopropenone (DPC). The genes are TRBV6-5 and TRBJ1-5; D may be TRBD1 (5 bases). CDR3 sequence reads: CASRPGRSGGQPQHF. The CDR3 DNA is TGTGCCAGCAGGCCCGGACGGAGTGGGGGGCAGCCCCAGCATTTT.